These 6 T cell receptor beta chains originate from one sample sequenced in a study of T cells in Graves' hyperthyroidism and ophthalmopathy. Amplification of TCR beta CDR3 regions was performed using RNA transcripts as template. Researchers ran a first-round RT-PCR on the TCR CDR3 using the HTBI primer set. TCRdb re-derived calls from the multiplex PCR reads in MiXCR, one entry per CDR3 protein. The sample holds fewer than 400,000 distinct CDR3 sequences; more than 12% are singletons and the top ten take around 30%. The sequenced sample was blood. The receptors originated from a man in his forties or fifties with Graves' ophthalmopathy.

This clonotype was seen at least ten times. The chain is built from TRBV7-9 and TRBJ1-3; D uncertain. The CDR3 covers 13 residues. Trimming removed 7 bases from V and 0 bases from J, with 7 bases in between. CDR1 and CDR2 from the germline V gene are SEHNR and FQNEAQ (reference sequence). The CDR3 nucleotides are TGTGCCAGCAAGGAGGGCTCTGGAAACACCATATATTTT. Its protein is CASKEGSGNTIYF. The whole variable domain, filled in from reference TRBV7-9 and TRBJ1-3, reads DTGVSQNPRHKITKRGQNVTFRCDPISEHNRLYWYRQTLGQGPEFLTYFQNEAQLEKSRLLSDRFSAERPKGSFSTLEIQRTEQGDSAMYLCASKEGSGNTIYFGEGSWLTVV.

This clonotype was recorded at least ten times. The chain carries TRBV6-1 and TRBJ1-1; 7 bases are shared with TRBD1. Germline trimming cut 5 bases from V and 3 bases from J; bases unmatched to any gene: 12. CDR1 is MNHNS, CDR2 SASEGT, per germline. The CDR3 is 16 residues long. The CDR3 spells CASSSHRPTGDTEAFF. The CDR3 bases are TGTGCCAGCAGTTCCCATCGACCCACAGGGGACACTGAAGCTTTCTTT.

This clonotype was observed many times. The rearrangement joins TRBV7-9 to TRBJ1-5, with D unresolved. The V and J ends lost 8 bases and 0 bases respectively, with 11 bases between them. This CDR3 is built from 14 residues. The germline gives CDR1 SEHNR, CDR2 FQNEAQ (reference sequence). CDR3 sequence (DNA): TGTGCCAGCGGACCGCCCCATAGCAATCAGCCCCAGCATTTT. This encodes CASGPPHSNQPQHF.

The CDR3 is CSAGVETEEVEQYF. The CDR3 coding sequence is TGCAGTGCGGGAGTTGAAACGGAGGAGGTCGAGCAGTACTTC. The chain recombines TRBV20-1 with TRBJ2-7, with D perhaps TRBD2 (5 bases). This CDR3 comprises 14 residues. In germline, CDR1 is DFQATT, CDR2 SNEGSKA (reference sequence). Trimming took 6 bases from V and 6 from J, leaving 21 bases between them.

This clonotype was observed at least ten times. The V gene is TRBV7-8, the J gene TRBJ2-5, with D possibly being TRBD1 (6 bases). V lost 1 base and J lost 2, with 11 bases in between. The CDR3 is 15 amino acids. CDR1 SGHVS and CDR2 FQNEAQ come from the germline V gene. Here the CDR3 reads CASSLVSRGQETQYF. The CDR3 DNA sequence: TGTGCCAGCAGCTTAGTCAGCAGGGGTCAAGAGACCCAGTACTTC.

This clonotype was seen a few times. J is TRBJ2-7 and V is TRBV19; 7 nucleotides match TRBD2. The CDR3 runs 17 residues. The germline gives CDR1 LNHDA, CDR2 SQIVND (reference sequence). V was clipped by 1 base and J by 2 bases; unmatched bases: 11. CDR3 loop: CASSIAGSGTHTYEQYF. The CDR3 DNA reads as TGTGCCAGTAGTATAGCAGGGAGCGGGACCCATACCTACGAGCAGTACTTC. The full variable domain, completed using reference TRBV19 and TRBJ2-7, is DGGITQSPKYLFRKEGQNVTLSCEQNLNHDAMYWYRQDPGQGLRLIYYSQIVNDFQKGDIAEGYSVSREKKESFPLTVTSAQKNPTAFYLCASSIAGSGTHTYEQYFGPGTRLTVT.